A selection of T cell receptor beta chains follows, all from one sample in a study of blood T cell repertoires in COVID-19. TCRdb keeps only in-frame clones here, not all; method: immunoSEQ multiplex PCR. The top ten hold approximately 5% of the sample, which has about 200,000 clones, around 84% seen once. Material for sequencing was peripheral blood. The receptors come from a woman of 80 years or more with acute or convalescent COVID-19. The CDR3 runs from the conserved cysteine through the conserved F or W. A D gene is named only where the DNA matches it firmly. Expanded clones get a size class; other rows say once, few or many, or leave the size out.

abundance	v_gene	j_gene	d_gene	CDR3aa	CDR3nt
NA	TRBV18	TRBJ1-2	NA	CASSPGEQIAF	TGTGCCAGCTCCCCGGGGGAGCAAATCGCCTTC
few	TRBV9	TRBJ2-6	TRBD1	CASSITFGTGGAGANVLTF	TGTGCCAGCAGTATTACTTTCGGGACAGGGGGCGCCGGGGCCAACGTCCTGACTTTC
NA	TRBV30	TRBJ2-3	NA	CAWSVRGSYTQYF	TGTGCCTGGAGTGTACGAGGGAGCTATACGCAGTATTTT
NA	TRBV28	TRBJ2-3	TRBD2	CASSPRTGRPTDTQYF	TGTGCCAGCAGTCCCCGAACCGGGAGGCCCACAGATACGCAGTATTTT
NA	TRBV7-2	TRBJ1-1	TRBD1	CASSPLPRGLWGTEAFF	TGTGCCAGCAGTCCACTCCCGAGGGGGCTTTGGGGCACTGAAGCTTTCTTT
NA	TRBV5-8	TRBJ2-7	TRBD1	CASSKSGTGVYEQYF	TGTGCCAGCAGTAAATCCGGGACAGGGGTCTACGAGCAGTACTTC
NA	TRBV27	TRBJ1-2	TRBD1	CASGTGQSIAANYGYTF	TGTGCCAGCGGGACAGGGCAGAGTATCGCGGCTAACTATGGCTACACCTTC
NA	TRBV5-6	TRBJ1-2	NA	CASSLTQGGYGYTF	TGTGCCAGCAGCTTAACCCAGGGCGGCTATGGCTACACCTTC
NA	TRBV5-1	TRBJ1-5	NA	CASSPGGSGNQPQHF	TGCGCCAGCAGCCCGGGGGGTTCGGGGAATCAGCCCCAGCATTTT
NA	TRBV6-2/TRBV6-3	TRBJ2-1	TRBD2	CASSQMGTIYNEQFF	TGTGCCAGCAGTCAGATGGGGACTATTTACAATGAGCAGTTCTTC
NA	TRBV7-9	TRBJ1-2	TRBD1	CASSLVGTAYGYTF	TGTGCCAGCAGCTTAGTGGGGACAGCCTATGGCTACACCTTC
few	TRBV7-2	TRBJ1-5	TRBD1	CASSSQGDQPQHF	TGTGCCAGCAGCTCACAGGGGGACCAGCCCCAGCATTTT
NA	TRBV5-1	TRBJ2-1	TRBD1	CASSPETGVPYNEQFF	TGCGCCAGCAGCCCAGAAACAGGGGTCCCCTACAATGAGCAGTTCTTC
NA	TRBV7-2	TRBJ1-1	TRBD1	CASSLRQGGSEAFF	TGTGCCAGCAGCCTTAGACAGGGGGGCTCTGAAGCTTTCTTT
NA	TRBV28	TRBJ1-5	NA	CASTVSGLDQPQHF	TGTGCCAGCACCGTCTCAGGGCTGGATCAGCCCCAGCATTTT
NA	TRBV9	TRBJ1-1	NA	CASAYGPVNTEAFF	TGTGCCAGTGCTTACGGTCCGGTGAACACTGAAGCTTTCTTT
NA	TRBV18	TRBJ1-1	TRBD1	CASSKTGATEAFF	TGTGCCAGCTCGAAGACAGGGGCCACTGAAGCTTTCTTT
NA	TRBV28	TRBJ2-1	TRBD2	CASRPGLAGYKQFF	TGTGCCAGCAGGCCGGGACTAGCGGGTTATAAGCAGTTCTTC
NA	TRBV7-8	TRBJ2-3	NA	CASSSQRSNTDTQYF	TGTGCCAGCAGCTCCCAGCGGTCAAACACAGATACGCAGTATTTT
NA	TRBV28	TRBJ1-2	NA	CASRISQFGYTF	TGTGCCAGCAGGATATCACAGTTTGGCTACACCTTC
few	TRBV24-1	TRBJ2-3	TRBD2	CATSQAGVPDTQYF	TGTGCCACCTCTCAAGCGGGAGTCCCAGATACGCAGTATTTT
NA	TRBV21-1	TRBJ2-7	NA	CASSKRWGLEPSYEQYF	TGTGCCAGCAGCAAAAGGTGGGGACTAGAGCCTTCCTACGAGCAGTACTTC
NA	TRBV5-6	TRBJ2-7	TRBD1	CASTQQGLGDEQYF	TGTGCCAGCACCCAACAGGGGTTAGGTGACGAGCAGTACTTC